The present T cell receptor (beta chain) was sequenced within a study of CD8+ T cells in alopecia areata. Whole-study findings and limits: Sharing of TCRs across patients appeared less clear than in mice, possibly for HLA-related reasons. Scalp samples also contribute reads from the resident alphabeta T cells found in normal skin. Across lesional scalp, and particularly alopecia totalis/universalis, clonality surpassed that of normal scalp.

cDNA prepared by RNA extraction and subsequent reverse transcription served as the template for sequencing. Measured with immunoSEQ multiplex PCR; TCRdb has only the in-frame clones, and not every one. The sample contains some 110,000 clones, around 61% of which appear only once. Concerning this clone itself: Antigen unknown.

Germline V gene sequence: CDR1 KGHSH, CDR2 LQKENI. Trimming pared 3 bases from V and 6 bases from J, leaving 15 bases between. There are 15 residues in the CDR3. Sorting separated CD4+ and CD8+ T cells out of PBMCs. This clonotype originated in a human donor in good health. V is TRBV18 and J is TRBJ2-1; a weak D match, TRBD1 (6 bases). Sequenced material: CD4+ T cells sorted from blood. This chain's CDR3 is CASSPGGAAPNEQFF. Here the CDR3 DNA reads TGTGCCAGCTCACCTGGGGGCGCGGCCCCCAATGAGCAGTTCTTC.